The 21 T cell receptor beta chains below all came from one sample that was sequenced in a study of blood T cells in healthy people across ages. Together with a sample-barcoded 5' primer, a J-beta primer mix was included in a second PCR lasting about 7 to 12 cycles. In TCRdb, the 5' RACE reads were re-called with MiXCR into one record per CDR3 protein. The sample has about 760,000 distinct CDR3 sequences, 25% seen once. The same specimen was also included in a second study, on T cells of mothers and their children.

Input material: blood. Receptors were obtained from a boy aged 5 to 17 in good health.

The chain links TRBV6-6 to TRBJ2-5; TRBD1 matches at 7 bases. The J call is uncertain, as TRBJ2-7 better fits the DNA end. The CDR3 runs to 14 residues. Germline values: CDR1 MNHNY, CDR2 SVGAGI (reference sequence). CDR3 region: CASSPRQGGYEQYF. CDR3 in DNA: TGTGCCAGCAGCCCCCGACAGGGTGGATACGAGCAGTACTTC.

The chain carries TRBV15 and TRBJ2-5, with D tentatively TRBD1 (6 bases). The J call may not be correct, given that the DNA end is closer to TRBJ2-7. This CDR3 has 14 amino acids. Germline assignment: CDR1 LNHNV and CDR2 YYDKDF (reference sequence). The CDR3 DNA sequence: TGTGCCACCAGCGCGAGGATACAGGGCAGCGAGCAGTACTTC. Its protein product is CATSARIQGSEQYF.

This chain joins TRBV4-1 and TRBJ2-5; D perhaps matches TRBD1 (7 bases). From germline, CDR1 is MGHRA and CDR2 YSYEKL. CDR3 length: 15 amino acids. Deletions cut 2 bases from V and 5 bases from J, with 15 bases between. DNA of the CDR3: TGCGCCAGCAGCCAAACGACAGGGAGGTCGGAGACCCAGTACTTC. Protein sequence: CASSQTTGRSETQYF.

On this clonotype itself: The germline gene is not matched at one end of the junction; a read error may be the cause. The chain carries TRBV5-1 and TRBJ2-1, with 8 positions matching TRBD2. This CDR3 is 16 amino acids long. The germline CDR1 and CDR2 sequences are SGHRS and YFSETQ. The CDR3, as DNA: TGCGCCAGCAGCTTGACGCGGGGGGCCTCCTACAACGAGCAGTTCTTC. Translated: CASSLTRGASYNEQFF.

The chain links TRBV6-5 to TRBJ2-2; D not certain. CDR1 is MNHEY and CDR2 is SVGAGI in the germline V gene. This CDR3 comprises 14 residues. Trimming shortened V by 7 bases and J by 1 base, and 10 bases separated the two germline ends. In nucleotides, the CDR3 is TGTGCCAGCATTCCTACTGGGAACACCGGGGAGCTGTTTTTT. It translates to CASIPTGNTGELFF.

This clonotype was found a few times. V and J are TRBV5-1 and TRBJ2-2; D is uncertain. CDR1 is SGHRS and CDR2 is YFSETQ in the germline V gene. CDR3 length: 17 residues. V lost 0 bases, J lost 0 bases, and 12 bases lay in between. CDR3 loop: CASSLGSRITNTGELFF. The CDR3 DNA sequence: TGCGCCAGCAGCTTGGGATCCAGGATTACGAACACCGGGGAGCTGTTTTTT.

The gene calls are TRBV2 and TRBJ2-5, with 9 positions matching TRBD2. Matching the DNA end better, TRBJ2-1 makes the J call doubtful. CDR1 and CDR2 from the germline V gene are SNHLY and FYNNEI. There are 15 residues in the CDR3. The CDR3 bases are TGTGCCAGCCTAAGTCTGAGCGGGGGGAACAATGAGCAGTTCTTC. Encoded protein: CASLSLSGGNNEQFF.

This rearrangement joins TRBV6-2 or TRBV6-3 to TRBJ2-7, with D perhaps TRBD1 (5 bases). Germline V gives CDR1 MNHEY, CDR2 SVGEGT. The CDR3 runs 15 residues. Trimming took 4 bases from V and 2 from J, leaving 15 bases between them. The CDR3 sequence: CASSSEVRVPYEQYF. The CDR3 coding sequence is TGTGCCAGCAGTTCCGAAGTCAGGGTACCCTACGAGCAGTACTTC.

The chain links TRBV5-4 to TRBJ2-3, with TRBD1 matching 7 bases. With V trimmed by 5 bases and J by 8 bases, 17 bases remained unmatched. In germline, CDR1 is SGHNT, CDR2 YYREEE (reference sequence). The CDR3 loop spans 16 amino acids. The CDR3 DNA is TGTGCCAGCAGACCGACGTCTGACAGGGTGCCCGGTACGCAGTATTTT. Its protein is CASRPTSDRVPGTQYF.

This chain connects TRBV3-1 to TRBJ2-1; D is undetermined. The J call may be incorrect, as the DNA end agrees better with TRBJ2-7. Germline V gives CDR1 LGHDT, CDR2 YNNKEL (reference sequence). This CDR3 region has 14 residues. CDR3 protein: CASSHILDSYEQYF. For the CDR3, the DNA is TGTGCCAGCAGCCATATCTTAGACTCCTACGAGCAGTACTTC.

The V and J genes are TRBV7-9 and TRBJ2-5; TRBD1 aligns across 8 bases. The end of the DNA fits TRBJ2-1 better, so the J call may be wrong. The CDR3 is made up of 15 amino acids. CDR1 is SEHNR, CDR2 FQNEAQ, per germline (reference sequence). The CDR3 coding sequence is TGTGCCAGCAGCGGACAGGACAGGGTCTACAATGAGCAGTTCTTC. Translated: CASSGQDRVYNEQFF.

This clonotype came up a few times. CDR3 in amino acids: CAISGMAGTTDTQYF. As DNA, the CDR3 is TGTGCCATCAGTGGAATGGCGGGGACCACAGATACGCAGTATTTT. The rearrangement joins TRBV10-3 to TRBJ2-3, with D possibly being TRBD2 (6 bases). This CDR3 is built from 15 residues. V shed 4 bases and J shed 2 bases, with 13 bases lying between them. In germline, CDR1 is ENHRY, CDR2 SYGVKD.

This clonotype was seen a few times. The V and J genes are TRBV9 and TRBJ2-2, with 15 bases lining up with TRBD2. The CDR3 totals 19 residues. Germline values: CDR1 SGDLS, CDR2 YYNGEE. Unmatched junction bases numbered 13, after V lost 3 bases and J lost 7 bases. CDR3 coding DNA: TGTGCCAGCAGCGAGTCGACCGGGACTAGCGGGAGGAGCGGCGGGGAGCTGTTTTTT. Translation gives CASSESTGTSGRSGGELFF.

This clonotype turned up a few times. CDR3 DNA sequence: TGTGCCACCAGCAGAGGTCTAGCGGGGGGCGAAGAGACCCAGTACTTC. Protein product: CATSRGLAGGEETQYF. The chain employs TRBV15 and TRBJ2-5, with 11 bases identical to TRBD2. Trimming at V came to 1 base and at J to 3 bases, leaving 4 bases not matched to a gene. Germline lookup yields CDR1 LNHNV and CDR2 YYDKDF (reference sequence). CDR3 length: 16 amino acids.

As concerns this clonotype: Since no conserved phenylalanine or tryptophan closes the CDR3, a read error is the likely cause. The rearrangement links TRBV27 to TRBJ2-7, with D perhaps TRBD2 (5 bases). V lost 6 bases to trimming and J lost 0 bases, with 12 bases between them. The germline V gene encodes CDR1 MNHEY and CDR2 SMNVEV (reference sequence). The CDR3 is 14 amino acids. CDR3 nucleotide sequence: TGTGCCAGCAGGCTAGCTTCAAGCTCCTACGAGCAGTACCTC. Encoded protein: CASRLASSSYEQYL.

The rearrangement joins TRBV12-3 or TRBV12-4 to TRBJ1-2; 9 bases agree with TRBD1. CDR3 length equals 13 residues. The junction had 5 bases not matched to a gene; V was cut back by 5 bases and J by 7 bases. The CDR3 sequence: CASSMGQGPGYTF. Here the CDR3 DNA reads TGTGCCAGCAGTATGGGACAGGGTCCTGGCTACACCTTC.

This clonotype was counted a few times. V gene TRBV4-3 combines with J gene TRBJ1-6, with D perhaps matching TRBD1 (5 bases). V lost 1 base, J lost 10 bases, and 11 bases lay in between. This CDR3 contains 14 residues. In germline, CDR1 is LGHNA, CDR2 YSLEER. The CDR3 bases are TGCGCCAGCAGCCAAGCGCAGGGAAGCTCACCCCTCCACTTT. Encoded protein: CASSQAQGSSPLHF.

Comments on this clonotype: The CDR3 does not end in the conserved phenylalanine or tryptophan, so this is likely a read error. The CDR3 loop reads CASSIDRSYGYTL. The CDR3 nucleotides read TGTGCCAGCAGTATCGACAGGTCCTATGGCTACACCCTC. The rearrangement links TRBV12-3 or TRBV12-4 to TRBJ1-2, with D possibly matching TRBD1 (6 bases). Trimming left V 5 bases short and J 4 bases short, with 11 bases between. The CDR3 contains 13 residues.

This chain links TRBV7-8 with TRBJ2-7; maybe TRBD2 (5 bases). V was cut by 4 bases and J by 1 base, with 17 bases left in between. This CDR3 comprises 16 residues. Germline CDR1 reads SGHVS; CDR2 reads FQNEAQ. Written as DNA, the CDR3 is TGTGCCAGCAGCTCGGATTGGAGGACGGGATCCTACGAGCAGTACTTC. Translated: CASSSDWRTGSYEQYF.

This clonotype was found a few times. The chain has TRBV7-9 and TRBJ1-2, with 7 bases matching TRBD1. The CDR3 is made up of 14 amino acids. Looked up from germline, CDR1 is SEHNR and CDR2 is FQNEAQ (reference sequence). Trimming removed 5 bases from V and 1 base from J; junction bases left unmatched: 4. DNA for the CDR3: TGTGCCAGCAGCCGGGGACAGCTTAACTATGGCTACACCTTC. This sequence encodes CASSRGQLNYGYTF.

This clonotype was picked up a small number of times. The gene calls are TRBV20-1 and TRBJ2-7; D is unresolved. The CDR3 is made up of 9 amino acids. Trimming left V 4 bases short and J 7 bases short, with 5 bases between. Germline V gene data show CDR1 as DFQATT and CDR2 as SNEGSKA (reference sequence). The CDR3 is CSAIREQYF. The CDR3 nucleotides read TGCAGTGCTATTCGGGAGCAGTACTTC.